Presented here are 20 T cell receptor beta chains from one specimen sequenced in a study of T cell repertoires in cytomegalovirus infection. One entry per CDR3 protein results from TCRdb running MiXCR on the reads. The profile covers some 600,000 distinct CDR3 sequences, with roughly 26% appearing a single time and around 8% taken by the ten largest. The sequencing input was CD8+ T cells from PBMCs. Receptors were obtained from a human donor in good health (CMV status not recorded). Some clones in this sample may be carry-over from other donors' samples.

This clonotype has ten or more counts. This chain joins TRBV7-8 and TRBJ2-5; TRBD1 matches at 9 bases. This CDR3 is built from 15 residues. The junction had 3 bases not matched to a gene; V was cut back by 3 bases and J by 1 base. Germline assignment: CDR1 SGHVS and CDR2 FQNEAQ. The DNA for the CDR3 is TGTGCCAGCAGCTTGACAGGGGGGGGCCAAGAGACCCAGTACTTC. The encoded protein is CASSLTGGGQETQYF.

The chain couples TRBV6-2 or TRBV6-3 to TRBJ2-7; D is unresolved. Germline V lookup: CDR1 MNHEY, CDR2 SVGEGT. Trimming removed 0 bases from V and 6 bases from J, with 12 bases in between. The CDR3 sequence is 14 residues long. The CDR3 nucleotides read TGTGCCAGCAGTTACTCACCCAGTGTGAGCGAGCAGTACGTC. Translating it yields CASSYSPSVSEQYV.

This chain connects TRBV19 to TRBJ1-1; tentative D call: TRBD1 (6 bases). Trimming removed 3 bases at V and 1 base at J, with 12 bases between. The CDR3 spans 15 residues. Looked up from germline, CDR1 is LNHDA and CDR2 is SQIVND (reference sequence). In nucleotides, the CDR3 is TGTGCCAGTAGTATCACAGGGTACAGGAACACTGAAGCTTTCTTT. It specifies CASSITGYRNTEAFF.

The chain joins TRBV7-9 to TRBJ2-7; D is unresolved. From germline, CDR1 is SEHNR and CDR2 FQNEAQ (reference sequence). Trimming removed 1 base at V and 4 bases at J, with 11 bases between. This CDR3 has 14 amino acids. This CDR3 is CASSLEADRYEQYF. CDR3 bases: TGTGCCAGCAGCTTAGAGGCCGATAGGTACGAGCAGTACTTC.

This clonotype has a handful of counts. The chain uses TRBV19 and TRBJ1-1; maybe TRBD1 (5 bases). Germline CDR1 reads LNHDA; CDR2 reads SQIVND (reference sequence). This CDR3 comprises 14 residues. Trimming pared 7 bases from V and 5 bases from J, leaving 17 bases between. CDR3 amino acids: CASTRDARGTEAFF. The CDR3 bases are TGTGCCAGTACCCGGGACGCACGGGGTACTGAAGCTTTCTTT.

This sequence joins TRBV12-3 or TRBV12-4 and TRBJ2-7; no clear D. The CDR3 spans 13 residues. V was trimmed by 6 bases and J by 2 bases, leaving 11 bases between them. CDR3 DNA sequence: TGTGCCAGCAGCCCTCCCTCCCCCTACGAGCAGTACTTC. Translation: CASSPPSPYEQYF.

CDR3 in amino acids: CSVDGLEEETQYF. CDR3 DNA: TGCAGCGTTGATGGACTAGAGGAAGAGACCCAGTACTTC. The rearrangement joins TRBV29-1 to TRBJ2-5; TRBD2 matches 7 bases. Germline CDR1 is SQVTM and CDR2 is ANQGSEA. The CDR3 length is 13 residues. V lost 3 bases and J lost 3; bases outside the gene matches: 4.

This clonotype was recorded many times. The rearrangement uses TRBV7-2 and TRBJ2-7; the D gene is possibly TRBD2 (5 bases). There are 13 residues in the CDR3. Per germline, CDR1 SGHTA and CDR2 FQGNSA. Trimming cost V 1 base and J 5 bases, with 9 bases left between them. CDR3 coding DNA: TGTGCCAGCAGCTTAGGGGGAGCGCACGAGCAGTACGTC. Translating gives CASSLGGAHEQYV.

The sample holds a few counts of this clonotype. The chain links TRBV7-9 to TRBJ1-6; 7 bases are shared with TRBD1. The length of the CDR3 is 13 residues. The germline V gene encodes CDR1 SEHNR and CDR2 FQNEAQ (reference sequence). After removal of 7 bases from V and 9 bases from J, the junction contained 6 bases not matched to a gene. CDR3 amino acids: CASMKTGISPLHF. The CDR3 DNA follows: TGTGCCAGCATGAAGACAGGGATTTCACCCCTCCACTTT.

In its sample, this clonotype was seen many times. The V and J genes are TRBV7-2 and TRBJ2-1; 8 nucleotides line up with TRBD2. Germline CDR1 and CDR2: SGHTA and FQGNSA. The J segment lost 8 bases and the V segment lost 7 bases, leaving 13 bases of the junction unmatched. The CDR3 is 15 amino acids. In nucleotides, the CDR3 is TGTGCCAGCAACCTCTTCGGGGGGGCAGTCCATGAGCAGTTCTTC. Its translation is CASNLFGGAVHEQFF.

The chain couples TRBV20-1 to TRBJ2-3; D uncertain. Trimming stripped 2 bases from V and 5 bases from J, with 11 bases between. The CDR3 extends over 13 amino acids. Germline CDR1 DFQATT, CDR2 SNEGSKA (reference sequence). CDR3 DNA: TGCAGTGCTAGACGAACCATTGGAGATACGCAGTATTTT. Residues: CSARRTIGDTQYF.

With respect to this clonotype: This may be a read error: a much more frequent sequence differs by one nucleotide. V is TRBV7-8 and J is TRBJ1-5; a possible D gene is TRBD1 (5 bases). CDR3 length: 15 amino acids. V lost 6 bases and J lost 7, with 19 bases in between. The germline V gene has CDR1 SGHVS and CDR2 FQNEAQ. DNA for the CDR3: TGTGCCAGCAGATTTTCCAGGGCGGGGGGACAGCCCCAGCATTTT. This translates into CASRFSRAGGQPQHF. Full variable domain (rest looked up from reference TRBV7-8 and TRBJ1-5): GAGVSQSPRYKVAKRGQDVALRCDPISGHVSLFWYQQALGQGPEFLTYFQNEAQLDKSGLPSDRFFAERPEGSVSTLKIQRTQQEDSAVYLCASRFSRAGGQPQHFGDGTRLSIL.

This clonotype came up many times. V and J are TRBV7-2 and TRBJ1-4, with D perhaps TRBD1 (6 bases). The CDR3 contains 17 residues. Trimming stripped 4 bases from V and 0 bases from J, with 15 bases between. Germline V CDR1 and CDR2: SGHTA, FQGNSA. The CDR3 is CASSSDRLRATNEKLFF. The CDR3 nucleotides read TGTGCCAGCAGCTCCGACAGGTTGAGGGCAACTAATGAAAAACTGTTTTTT.

There are many counts of this clonotype. J is TRBJ2-7 and V is TRBV7-8; 7 positions agree with TRBD2. V trimming: 5 bases; J trimming: 5 bases; junction bases outside the gene matches: 6. This CDR3 is 13 amino acids long. Germline V CDR1 and CDR2: SGHVS, FQNEAQ. The CDR3 DNA reads as TGTGCCAGCAGCGCCGCGGGGGAGGACGAGCAGTACTTC. Protein: CASSAAGEDEQYF.

This clonotype was detected a few times. The rearrangement joins TRBV28 to TRBJ2-1; D not resolved. The length of the CDR3 is 18 residues. The germline gives CDR1 MDHEN, CDR2 SYDVKM. Trimming took off 5 bases at V and 0 bases at J, with 20 bases between the two ends. The CDR3 DNA reads as TGTGCCAGCAGTCCATACCCGCCGACGGCCGACTCCTACAATGAGCAGTTCTTC. The encoded protein is CASSPYPPTADSYNEQFF. Based on the CDR3 plus reference TRBV28 and TRBJ2-1, the full variable domain is DVKVTQSSRYLVKRTGEKVFLECVQDMDHENMFWYRQDPGLGLRLIYFSYDVKMKEKGDIPEGYSVSREKKERFSLILESASTNQTSMYLCASSPYPPTADSYNEQFFGPGTRLTVL.

This clonotype was observed at least ten times. The chain is built from TRBV12-5 and TRBJ1-1; D gene ambiguous. The CDR3 is 13 amino acids. Trimming pared 2 bases from V and 5 bases from J, leaving 9 bases between. The germline V gene encodes CDR1 LGHNT and CDR2 FRNRAP. DNA of the CDR3: TGTGCTAGTGGTTTGTTCGGGCGAACTGAAGCTTTCTTT. Its translation is CASGLFGRTEAFF.

This chain connects TRBV28 to TRBJ2-1; TRBD1 matches at 9 bases. Per germline, CDR1 MDHEN and CDR2 SYDVKM. This CDR3 has 14 residues. The J segment lost 8 bases and the V segment lost 3 bases, leaving 5 bases of the junction unmatched. CDR3 loop: CASSLWTGDDEQFF. The DNA for the CDR3 is TGTGCCAGCAGTTTGTGGACAGGGGACGATGAGCAGTTCTTC.

To note about this clonotype: This sequence may be a read error, since a much larger clone differs from it by one base. The rearrangement links TRBV28 to TRBJ1-2, with D hard to call. Germline values: CDR1 MDHEN, CDR2 SYDVKM. The V and J ends lost 7 bases and 10 bases respectively, with 22 bases between them. The CDR3 totals 14 residues. This chain's CDR3 is CASTPWAYIGDYTF. The DNA for the CDR3 is TGTGCCAGCACCCCTTGGGCTTATATCGGCGACTACACCTTC.

This sequence joins TRBV6-2 or TRBV6-3 and TRBJ2-1, with 7 bases that match TRBD1. This CDR3 has 21 amino acids. V shed 7 bases, J shed 3 bases, and the junction held 27 bases outside the gene matches. Germline CDR1 MNHEY, CDR2 SVGEGT. This CDR3 is CASTSRTGYIETQRGYNEQFF. CDR3 bases: TGTGCCAGCACCTCCCGGACAGGCTACATTGAGACCCAAAGGGGCTACAATGAGCAGTTCTTC.

This clonotype was detected only a few times. The chain recombines TRBV29-1 with TRBJ2-2; maybe TRBD1 (5 bases). Germline assignment: CDR1 SQVTM and CDR2 ANQGSEA. The CDR3 sequence is 15 residues long. The V end lost 2 bases, the J end lost 4 bases, and 14 bases lay between the germline ends. The DNA of the CDR3 is TGCAGCGTTGAAACGGGCAGGGTGGCCACCGGGGAGCTGTTTTTT. Its translation: CSVETGRVATGELFF.